What follows are 21 T cell receptor beta chains derived from one specimen sequenced in a study of T cell repertoires in cytomegalovirus infection. TCRdb re-derived calls from the reads in MiXCR, one entry per CDR3 protein. The sample consists of about 740,000 distinct CDR3 sequences, 35% to 45% of them appearing once. The sample comprised PBMCs. The source is a human donor in good health (CMV status not recorded). Some clones in this sample may be carry-over from other donors' samples.

In this sample, this clonotype turned up a few times. This rearrangement joins TRBV12-3 or TRBV12-4 to TRBJ2-7; D is possibly TRBD1 (7 bases). With 6 bases removed from V and 3 bases from J, the gap between germline ends came to 21 bases. This CDR3 contains 16 residues. CDR3 sequence (DNA): TGTGCCAGCAGGGGGCGACAGGGACTTTTTGGCTACGAGCAGTACTTC. Translating gives CASRGRQGLFGYEQYF.

The chain is built from TRBV4-1 and TRBJ2-3; possibly TRBD1 or TRBD2 for D (6 bases each). This CDR3 is built from 17 residues. CDR1 is MGHRA and CDR2 is YSYEKL in the germline V gene. Trimming stripped 4 bases from V and 2 bases from J, with 19 bases between. Here the CDR3 DNA reads TGCGCCAGCAGCCCCTCAGGGGCGGGGCGAGACACAGATACGCAGTATTTT. As protein: CASSPSGAGRDTDTQYF.

The rearrangement links TRBV24-1 to TRBJ2-5; the D is unclear. The ends were cut back, 4 bases at V and 5 bases at J, with 10 bases in the middle. The length of the CDR3 is 13 residues. Per germline, CDR1 KGHDR and CDR2 SFDVKD. The CDR3 is CATSDPFPETQYF. The DNA of the CDR3 is TGTGCCACCAGTGACCCTTTCCCGGAGACCCAGTACTTC.

This clonotype has at least ten counts. The chain couples TRBV7-8 to TRBJ2-5, with 10 nucleotides matching TRBD2. The CDR3 consists of 15 residues. From germline, CDR1 is SGHVS and CDR2 FQNEAQ. With V trimmed by 5 bases and J by 5 bases, 8 bases remained unmatched. The CDR3 here is CASSALAGGYETQYF. In nucleotides, the CDR3 is TGTGCCAGCAGCGCGTTAGCGGGAGGATATGAGACCCAGTACTTC.

Details on this clonotype: Its ends do not fully match the called genes, so a read error is possible. The gene calls are TRBV4-1 and TRBJ1-1; D unresolved. CDR1 is MGHRA and CDR2 is YSYEKL in the germline V gene. This CDR3 is 11 amino acids long. CDR3 region: CASFGTGKAFF. The CDR3 DNA follows: TGTGCCAGCTTCGGAACCGGGAAAGCTTTCTTT.

The J gene is TRBJ2-3, the V gene TRBV6-1; D might be TRBD1 (5 bases). Germline CDR1 reads MNHNS; CDR2 reads SASEGT. Trimming shortened V by 5 bases and J by 1 base, and 16 bases separated the two germline ends. CDR3 size: 16 residues. Here the CDR3 reads CASSYTTETRTDTQYF. CDR3 bases: TGTGCCAGCAGTTATACGACAGAGACACGCACAGATACGCAGTATTTT.

This clonotype was found a few times. The CDR3 loop reads CASSLAWGTGGLPKYEQYF. CDR3 sequence (DNA): TGTGCCAGCAGCTTGGCCTGGGGGACAGGGGGCCTCCCGAAGTACGAGCAGTACTTC. The V and J genes are TRBV7-4 and TRBJ2-7, with TRBD1 matching 12 bases. J lost 4 bases, V lost 3 bases, and 16 bases had no gene match. The CDR3 is 19 residues long. Germline V gene data show CDR1 as SGHVT and CDR2 as SQSDAQ.

A few counts support this clonotype. J is TRBJ2-3 and V is TRBV7-9; 7 nucleotides align to TRBD2. V lost 5 bases, J lost 0 bases, and 8 bases stayed unmatched. CDR3 length: 16 amino acids. From germline, CDR1 is SEHNR and CDR2 FQNEAQ (reference sequence). The CDR3 DNA follows: TGTGCCAGCAGCCATACTAGCGCGACTAGCACAGATACGCAGTATTTT. Protein sequence: CASSHTSATSTDTQYF.

The chain recombines TRBV7-6 with TRBJ1-4, with 7 bases matching TRBD1. Germline assignment: CDR1 SGHVS and CDR2 FNYEAQ. V gave up 11 bases and J gave up 6 bases; unmatched junction bases: 9. The CDR3 contains 13 residues. CDR3 in DNA: TGTGCCCTTCGAGGGGGCGCGTATGAAAAACTGTTTTTT. This translates into CALRGGAYEKLFF.

The V and J genes are TRBV19 and TRBJ2-7; 8 positions match TRBD1. The V and J ends lost 3 bases and 1 base, in that order; junction bases with no gene match: 5. CDR1 LNHDA and CDR2 SQIVND come from the germline V gene (reference sequence). This CDR3 is 15 amino acids long. The CDR3 DNA reads TGTGCCAGTAGTATCTCCGGGACAGGATCCTACGAGCAGTACTTC. Protein sequence: CASSISGTGSYEQYF.

The gene calls are TRBV6-8 and TRBJ1-5; tentatively, D is TRBD1 (5 bases). V lost 2 bases to trimming and J lost 6 bases, with 8 bases between them. This CDR3 has 13 amino acids. Germline CDR1 is MNHGY and CDR2 is SAAAGT. The CDR3 DNA is TGTGCCAGCAGTTACGGGGGTTCTCAGCCCCAGCATTTT. As protein: CASSYGGSQPQHF.

The CDR3 protein is CASGGTTSGRPGNEQFF. CDR3 sequence (DNA): TGTGCCAGCGGGGGGACAACTAGCGGGAGGCCCGGGAATGAGCAGTTCTTC. The chain joins TRBV25-1 to TRBJ2-1, with 12 bases matching TRBD2. The length of the CDR3 is 17 residues. The J segment lost 7 bases and the V segment lost 8 bases, leaving 15 bases of the junction unmatched. CDR1 and CDR2 (germline): MGHDK, SYGVNS.

DNA of the CDR3: TGTGCCAGCAGCCAGGGATTGACAGGTTCGAACACTGAAGCTTTCTTT. It codes for CASSQGLTGSNTEAFF. V usage is TRBV7-9 and J usage is TRBJ1-1, with D tentatively TRBD1 (6 bases). This CDR3 region has 16 residues. Trimming left V 5 bases short and J 1 base short, with 17 bases between. Per the germline V gene, CDR1 is SEHNR and CDR2 is FQNEAQ (reference sequence).

This clonotype has a handful of counts. The rearrangement uses TRBV7-3 and TRBJ1-1; no reliable D call. The CDR3 is 14 residues long. Germline V lookup: CDR1 SGHTA, CDR2 FQGTGA. Deletions cut 5 bases from V and 4 bases from J, with 14 bases between. In DNA, the CDR3 is TGTGCCAGCAGCCCCCTAGGGCCGGGCACTGAAGCTTTCTTT. Protein sequence: CASSPLGPGTEAFF.

In this sample, this clonotype turned up a few times. The chain has TRBV30 and TRBJ1-5, with a possible D match to TRBD1 (5 bases). Germline V gene sequence: CDR1 GTSNPN, CDR2 SVGIG (reference sequence). The V and J ends lost 3 bases and 7 bases respectively, with 13 bases between them. The length of the CDR3 is 13 residues. CDR3 coding DNA: TGTGCCTGGAGGTCCGCCGGGGGACAGCCCCAGCATTTT. Amino acids: CAWRSAGGQPQHF. The full variable domain, with the rest looked up from reference TRBV30 and TRBJ1-5, is SQTIHQWPATLVQPVGSPLSLECTVEGTSNPNLYWYRQAAGRGLQLLFYSVGIGQISSEVPQNLSASRPQDRQFILSSKKLLLSDSGFYLCAWRSAGGQPQHFGDGTRLSIL.

The J gene is TRBJ1-2, the V gene TRBV15, with TRBD1 matching over 8 bases. V dropped 4 bases and J dropped 7; count of bases not matched to a gene: 8. The CDR3 sequence is 14 residues long. Germline values: CDR1 LNHNV, CDR2 YYDKDF (reference sequence). DNA of the CDR3: TGTGCCACCAGCACCCTGGACAGGGAGGGTGGCTACACCTTC. This translates into CATSTLDREGGYTF.

This clonotype was seen only a few times. V usage is TRBV5-5 and J usage is TRBJ2-7, with D perhaps TRBD1 or TRBD2 (6 bases each). CDR1 and CDR2 from the germline V gene are SGHKS and YYEKEE (reference sequence). The V end lost 4 bases, the J end lost 1 base, and 12 bases lay between the germline ends. The CDR3 runs 14 residues. CDR3 region: CASSRGTTSYEQYF. CDR3 nucleotides: TGTGCCAGCAGCCGCGGGACAACGTCCTACGAGCAGTACTTC.

The chain joins TRBV2 to TRBJ1-5; D gene unclear. Deletions cut 2 bases from V and 7 bases from J, with 12 bases between. This CDR3 is built from 14 residues. Germline V gene lookup returns CDR1 SNHLY and CDR2 FYNNEI. The CDR3, as DNA: TGTGCCAGCAGTGAATCGAGACGAGGCCAGCCCCAGCATTTT. Translating it yields CASSESRRGQPQHF.

The chain carries TRBV29-1 and TRBJ2-2; D is possibly TRBD1 (6 bases). The V end was cut by 4 bases, the J end by 1 base, with 10 bases between. The germline V gene encodes CDR1 SQVTM and CDR2 ANQGSEA. This CDR3 spans 14 amino acids. The CDR3 protein is CSVGGHVNTGELFF. The DNA of the CDR3 is TGCAGCGTTGGGGGACACGTGAACACCGGGGAGCTGTTTTTT.

This clonotype was seen at least ten times. CDR3: CASSPGTHRETTDTQYF. The CDR3 region has the DNA TGTGCCAGCAGCCCAGGGACTCACCGGGAGACAACAGATACGCAGTATTTT. The V call is TRBV7-2, the J call TRBJ2-3, with D possibly being TRBD2 (6 bases). Germline CDR1 and CDR2: SGHTA and FQGNSA. Trimming removed 5 bases from V and 3 bases from J, with 21 bases in between. CDR3 length: 17 residues.

The chain couples TRBV19 to TRBJ2-1; D remains unclear. The CDR3 contains 15 residues. Germline lookup yields CDR1 LNHDA and CDR2 SQIVND (reference sequence). Trimming removed 2 bases at V and 0 bases at J, with 8 bases between. CDR3 loop: CASSISLSSYNEQFF. In DNA, the CDR3 is TGTGCCAGTAGTATATCCCTGAGCTCCTACAATGAGCAGTTCTTC.